A selection of T cell receptor beta chains follows, all from one sample in a study of blood T cell repertoires in COVID-19. Sequenced by immunoSEQ multiplex PCR; TCRdb stores in-frame clones only, minus some. The repertoire holds 250,000 to 300,000 clones, with 75% to 90% as singletons. The sample was peripheral blood. The receptors come from a woman aged 45-65 years who had recovered from COVID-19. Each CDR3 is given with its conserved first and last residue. The D gene is left open where the match is weak. Part of the rows lack a size; the others show once, few, many or a class for expanded clones.

j_call v_call clone_size d_call cdr3_nt cdr3_aa
TRBJ1-1 TRBV15 - - TGTGCCACCAGAGAGTCAAGGGGCGGGAACACTGAAGCTTTCTTT CATRESRGGNTEAFF
TRBJ1-2 TRBV6-5 - - TGTGCCAGCAGTTACTCGAGGGTTTCTAACTATGGCTACACCTTC CASSYSRVSNYGYTF
TRBJ2-5 TRBV11-3 - TRBD2 TGTGCCAGCAGCTTAGGAAGGCGGGAGGTACAAGAGACCCAGTACTTC CASSLGRREVQETQYF
TRBJ2-5 TRBV12-3/TRBV12-4 - - TGTGCCAGCTCCCGTACTCAAGAGACCCAGTACTTC CASSRTQETQYF
TRBJ2-2 TRBV2 - - TGTGCCAGCATTTCCGACAGGAACACCGGGGAGCTGTTTTTT CASISDRNTGELFF
TRBJ2-7 TRBV28 - TRBD1 TGTGCCACCAAACCAAAGGGGACAGGCGGTACGGAGCAGTACTTC CATKPKGTGGTEQYF
TRBJ2-5 TRBV7-7 - TRBD2 TGTGCTAGCAGCTCTACTAGCGGGAGGTTAGAGACCCAGTACTTC CASSSTSGRLETQYF
TRBJ2-5 TRBV30 few TRBD2 TGTGCCTGGAGTTTGTTGGGGAGGGGCCAAGAGACCCAGTACTTC CAWSLLGRGQETQYF
TRBJ1-5 TRBV28 - - TGTGCCAGCAGTTCCCGGGGGGGGGCCAGCAATCAGCCCCAGCATTTT CASSSRGGASNQPQHF
TRBJ2-1 TRBV9 - TRBD2 TGTGCCAGCAGCGTAGGACTGACCCAAGGACTAGCGGGACCCCGCAATGAGCAGTTCTTC CASSVGLTQGLAGPRNEQFF
TRBJ2-1 TRBV7-2 - - TGTGCCAGCAGCTTCGGGGGGCGGGTTCGGGTAAATGAGCAGTTCTTC CASSFGGRVRVNEQFF
TRBJ2-7 TRBV28 - - TGTGCCAGCAGTTTAGGCGGGTACGAGCAGTACTTC CASSLGGYEQYF
TRBJ1-6 TRBV19 - - TGTGCCAGTACCGTACAGGGTAACGATTCACCCCTCCACTTT CASTVQGNDSPLHF
TRBJ1-1 TRBV5-6 - TRBD1 TGTGCCAGCATCCAGACAGGGGGCATTACTGAAGCTTTCTTT CASIQTGGITEAFF
TRBJ2-3 TRBV29-1 - TRBD2 TGCAGCGTTGAAGGCCTATGGACTAGCGGGGGGATAGATACGCAGTATTTT CSVEGLWTSGGIDTQYF
TRBJ2-3 TRBV29-1 - TRBD1 TGCAGCGTTGATGACAGGGGGTTCACAGATACGCAGTATTTT CSVDDRGFTDTQYF
TRBJ1-1 TRBV30 - - TGTGCCTGGAGTGTTTCGGGGGACACTGAAGCTTTCTTT CAWSVSGDTEAFF
TRBJ1-3 TRBV4-3 few - TGCGCCAGCAGCTCCGGTATACCCGGCTCTGGAAACACCATATATTTT CASSSGIPGSGNTIYF
TRBJ1-6 TRBV7-9 - TRBD1 TGTGCCAGCAGCTCCGCCGACAGGGGGAATTCACCCCTCCACTTT CASSSADRGNSPLHF
TRBJ1-3 TRBV3-1/TRBV3-2 - TRBD1 TGTGCCAGCAGCCCAGGACAGGGGAAGAGGGTCTCTGGAAACACCATATATTTT CASSPGQGKRVSGNTIYF
TRBJ2-7 TRBV6-6 once - TGTGCCAGCTCCGGGGACGAGCAGTACTTC CASSGDEQYF
TRBJ2-5 TRBV5-1 - - TGCGCCAGCAGCTGGGGGGACCAAAAAGAGACCCAGTACTTC CASSWGDQKETQYF